This is a list of T cell receptor beta chains from one sample in a study of shared clonotypes between healthy human individuals. Sequencing was performed with immunoSEQ multiplex PCR; in TCRdb, only in-frame clones are kept and a portion is missing. This repertoire shows some 2 million clones, roughly 95% found once; its top ten account for approximately 1.2%. The sample taken for sequencing was naive CD8+ T cells sorted from blood. Every receptor here comes from a man aged 18 to 29 in good health. The CDR3 runs from the conserved cysteine through the conserved F or W. Some rows mark clone size as missing; the rest say once, few, many or name a class of expanded clone.

14,NA,TRBV27,CASSLGGRAYEQYF
12,NA,TRBV9,CASSVQGDTQYF
14,NA,TRBV6-5,CASRSGTGNTEAFF
14,NA,TRBV27,CASSYSGVSYEQYF
12,NA,TRBV7-3,CASSFDSGELFF
13,NA,TRBV28,CASSPDGNTEAFF
12,NA,TRBV30,CAWSPGTGGYTF
17,NA,TRBV12-5,CASGFVHQGASTGELFF
14,NA,TRBV25-1,CASSEFGVGTEAFF
16,NA,TRBV7-6,CASSPTSWGGTDTQYF
16,NA,TRBV11-1,CASSLGTGGTYNEQFF
16,NA,TRBV4-3,CASSQVQALAGYGYTF
15,NA,TRBV7-2,CASSLAMSSYNEQFF
18,NA,TRBV4-1,CASSQGGLAGGLIFEQYF
16,NA,TRBV7-6,CASSLGTSGGAWEQFF
13,once,TRBV7-9,CASTLSALHGYTF
14,NA,TRBV5-1,CASSRGQDYNEQFF
18,NA,TRBV12-2,CASRPEGRGRWVKNIQYF
16,NA,TRBV10-3,CAISEGTVSMNTEAFF
15,NA,TRBV27,CASSLDRDISYEQYF
12,NA,TRBV13,CASSTTGGEQFF
15,NA,TRBV2,CASSEIGGGQETQYF
14,NA,TRBV4-3,CASSHLLDTGELFF
16,NA,TRBV2,CASSAGGGMSRYEQYF
13,NA,TRBV11-1,CASSAGPRYEQYF
13,once,TRBV30,CAWRGRETYEQYF
13,few,TRBV5-6,CASSGQGSYEQYF
15,NA,TRBV9,CASSVGTSGMNEQFF
14,once,TRBV7-9,CASSLKPNPYEQYF
17,once,TRBV7-9,CASSLRSREPDTGELFF
13,NA,TRBV4-1,CASSQKGQGGYTF
14,NA,TRBV9,CASSPRIGGGELFF
12,few,TRBV18,CASSPDSYEQYF
15,NA,TRBV5-1,CASSLAGDRAYEQYF
16,NA,TRBV9,CASTIARSGDTGELFF
16,NA,TRBV6-5,CASSSRDSGLYNEQFF
14,NA,TRBV6-5,CASSDGTSRDEQFF
13,NA,TRBV5-6,CASSLLGEGGYTF
15,NA,TRBV6-6,CASSFWRGDSYEQYF
15,NA,TRBV7-9,CASSLEDRGLYEQYF
15,NA,TRBV7-9,CASSWRTSETDEQYF
14,NA,TRBV2,CASTPGQGTYEQYF
16,NA,TRBV7-9,CASSTPGTVNTGELFF
14,NA,TRBV7-7,CASSLNSPPDTQYF
13,NA,TRBV10-2,CASSEMETGELFF